The clone carrying this T cell receptor (beta chain) was seen many times. Per germline, CDR1 SEHNR and CDR2 FQNEAQ (reference sequence). V was clipped by 6 bases and J by 0 bases; unmatched bases: 3. The CDR3 totals 15 residues. The data belong to a study of CD8 T cells in Susac syndrome. An amount of RNA that ranged from roughly 0.5 to 1 ug was reverse transcribed with random hexamers. An immunoSEQ multiplex PCR generated amplified TCR beta CDR3 products spanning 54 Vbeta and 13 Jbeta. MiXCR, run by TCRdb on the immunoSEQ multiplex PCR reads, gives a single entry per CDR3 protein. The sample includes 250,000 to 300,000 distinct CDR3 sequences, 70% to 90% of them seen just once.

This chain joins TRBV7-9 and TRBJ2-1, with 9 nucleotides matching TRBD2. Sequenced sample: CD8+ T cells from PBMCs. This sequence was found in a human donor with multiple sclerosis. This CDR3 reads CASSFSGSSYNEQFF. The CDR3 nucleotides are TGTGCCAGCAGTTTTAGCGGGAGCTCCTACAATGAGCAGTTCTTC.